The 12 T cell receptor beta chains below were found in one sample sequenced in a study of metastatic and nonmetastatic thyroid tumors. The entire patient cohort was treatment-naive prior to thyroid surgery. TCRdb reanalyzed the PCR reads with MiXCR. Of 4,700 or so clones listed, roughly 21% are singletons. Sequenced sample: tumor tissue. These receptors were obtained from a male donor with papillary thyroid cancer or a benign thyroid nodule (not recorded which). Some clones in this sample may be carry-over from other donors' samples.

The V and J genes are TRBV11-2 and TRBJ2-2, with D hard to call. V gave up 0 bases and J gave up 4 bases, with 6 bases separating them. The CDR3 spans 14 residues. Germline CDR1 is SGHAT and CDR2 is FQNNGV. CDR3 nucleotide sequence: TGTGCCAGCAGCTTAGATCGAGGCACCGGGGAGCTGTTTTTT. It codes for CASSLDRGTGELFF. Looking up the rest from reference TRBV11-2 and TRBJ2-2 gives the full variable domain: EAGVAQSPRYKIIEKRQSVAFWCNPISGHATLYWYQQILGQGPKLLIQFQNNGVVDDSQLPKDRFSAERLKGVDSTLKIQPAKLEDSAVYLCASSLDRGTGELFFGEGSRLTVL.

This clone was found a few times. The J gene is TRBJ1-2, the V gene TRBV28; D is undetermined. CDR3 length: 12 residues. CDR1 is MDHEN, CDR2 SYDVKM, per germline. The V and J ends lost 5 bases and 4 bases respectively, with 8 bases between them. CDR3 DNA: TGTGCCAGCAGTCCCCAGACCTATGGCTACACCTTC. This sequence encodes CASSPQTYGYTF.

This clone is labeled as medium-sized. The gene calls are TRBV7-9 and TRBJ2-1; 11 bases fit TRBD2. Losses at the gene ends were 3 bases for V and 3 bases for J; bases not matched to a gene: 10. Germline loops: CDR1 SEHNR, CDR2 FQNEAQ (reference sequence). CDR3 length: 18 residues. CDR3 coding DNA: TGTGCCAGCAGCTTGGCTAGCGGGAGGCCCTTCTACTACAATGAGCAGTTCTTC. It codes for CASSLASGRPFYYNEQFF.

In this sample, this clone turned up a few times. V is TRBV6-2 or TRBV6-3 and J is TRBJ2-7; 8 bases align to TRBD2. There are 15 residues in the CDR3. Germline V gene data show CDR1 as MNHEY and CDR2 as SVGEGT. V lost 2 bases to trimming and J lost 5 bases; unmatched junction nucleotides: 8. CDR3 in amino acids: CASSYRAGGGNEQYF. In DNA, the CDR3 is TGTGCCAGCAGTTACCGGGCGGGAGGCGGCAACGAGCAGTACTTC.

This clone was recorded a few times. The genes are TRBV19 and TRBJ1-2; D is unclear. Germline CDR1 LNHDA, CDR2 SQIVND (reference sequence). Deletions cut 3 bases from V and 7 bases from J, with 12 bases between. This CDR3 has 13 residues. DNA for the CDR3: TGTGCCAGTAGTATGTCACGAGCCAGTGGCTACACCTTC. Amino acid sequence: CASSMSRASGYTF.

V and J are TRBV5-1 and TRBJ1-2; 12 bases are a match to TRBD1. Per the germline V gene, CDR1 is SGHRS and CDR2 is YFSETQ. V gave up 3 bases and J gave up 8 bases; unmatched junction bases: 2. The CDR3 length is 13 residues. The CDR3 coding sequence is TGCGCCAGCAGCTGGGACAGGGGGCCGGGCTACACCTTC. Its protein product is CASSWDRGPGYTF.

CDR3 in DNA: TGCGCCAGCAGCCAGGGGTTAGGACAGTACGAGCAGTACTTC. Its translation is CASSQGLGQYEQYF. The rearrangement uses TRBV4-1 and TRBJ2-7; D possibly corresponds to TRBD1 (6 bases). Germline V gene data show CDR1 as MGHRA and CDR2 as YSYEKL. CDR3 length: 14 amino acids. Trimming took off 3 bases at V and 4 bases at J, with 13 bases between the two ends.

This clone occurred many times. This chain connects TRBV18 to TRBJ2-5, with 7 bases identical to TRBD1. From germline, CDR1 is KGHSH and CDR2 LQKENI. V lost 4 bases, J lost 5 bases, and 10 bases stayed unmatched. The CDR3 is 15 residues long. The DNA for the CDR3 is TGTGCCAGCTCACGTAACGAGGGGGCGCGGGAGACCCAGTACTTC. It yields the protein CASSRNEGARETQYF.

Within the sample, this clone is large. The chain employs TRBV28 and TRBJ1-1; 7 bases line up with TRBD1. The V gene end was trimmed by 5 bases and the J gene end by 3 bases; junction bases not matched to a gene: 9. CDR1 is MDHEN and CDR2 is SYDVKM in the germline V gene. This CDR3 spans 15 amino acids. CDR3 sequence reads: CASSRDDRVDTEAFF. CDR3 nucleotide sequence: TGTGCCAGCAGTAGAGATGACAGGGTTGACACTGAAGCTTTCTTT.

This clone was found a few times. The chain's CDR3 is CASSKNTEAFF. The CDR3 DNA is TGTGCCAGCAGTAAGAACACTGAAGCTTTCTTT. The chain has TRBV12-3 or TRBV12-4 and TRBJ1-1; unclear D gene. V was pared by 5 bases and J by 1 base, with 2 bases between. This CDR3 is 11 amino acids long.

By sample fraction, this clone is medium-sized. This rearrangement joins TRBV20-1 to TRBJ2-7; D not resolved. V was pared by 6 bases and J by 6 bases, with 12 bases between. CDR1 is DFQATT, CDR2 SNEGSKA, per germline (reference sequence). The CDR3 runs to 11 residues. The CDR3 sequence: CSARPLVEQYF. CDR3 coding DNA: TGCAGTGCCCGCCCGCTAGTCGAGCAGTACTTC.

Concerning this clone itself: The final CDR3 position lacks the conserved phenylalanine or tryptophan, pointing to a likely read error. This sequence joins TRBV20-1 and TRBJ2-3; no definite D call. The CDR3 runs 16 residues. Deletions cut 1 base from V and 8 bases from J, with 22 bases between. Germline V gene data show CDR1 as DFQATT and CDR2 as SNEGSKA (reference sequence). CDR3 nucleotide sequence: TGCAGTGCTAGAGTTCCGCGGTTAACTCCGAGTGGTACGCAGTATGTT. It yields the protein CSARVPRLTPSGTQYV.